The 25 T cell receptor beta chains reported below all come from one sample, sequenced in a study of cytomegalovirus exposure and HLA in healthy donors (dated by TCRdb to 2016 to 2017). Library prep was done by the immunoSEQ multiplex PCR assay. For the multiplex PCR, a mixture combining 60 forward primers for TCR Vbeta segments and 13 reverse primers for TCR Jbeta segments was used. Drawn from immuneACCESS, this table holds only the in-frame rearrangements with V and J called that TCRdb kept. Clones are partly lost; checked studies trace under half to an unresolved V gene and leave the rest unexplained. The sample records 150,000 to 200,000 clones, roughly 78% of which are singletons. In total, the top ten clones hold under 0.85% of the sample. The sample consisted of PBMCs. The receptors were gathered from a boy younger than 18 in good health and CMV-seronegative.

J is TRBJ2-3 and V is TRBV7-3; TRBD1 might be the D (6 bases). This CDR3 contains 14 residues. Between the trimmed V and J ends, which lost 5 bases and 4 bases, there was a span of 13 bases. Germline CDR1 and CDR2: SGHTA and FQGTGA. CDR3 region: CASSRTPGADTQYF. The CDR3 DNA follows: TGTGCCAGCAGCCGGACACCAGGGGCAGATACGCAGTATTTT.

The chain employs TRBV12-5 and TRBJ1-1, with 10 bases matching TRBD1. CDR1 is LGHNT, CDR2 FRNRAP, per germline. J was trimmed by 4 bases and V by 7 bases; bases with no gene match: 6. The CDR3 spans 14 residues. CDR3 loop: CASALTGGVTEAFF. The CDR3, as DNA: TGTGCTAGTGCCCTGACAGGGGGCGTCACTGAAGCTTTCTTT.

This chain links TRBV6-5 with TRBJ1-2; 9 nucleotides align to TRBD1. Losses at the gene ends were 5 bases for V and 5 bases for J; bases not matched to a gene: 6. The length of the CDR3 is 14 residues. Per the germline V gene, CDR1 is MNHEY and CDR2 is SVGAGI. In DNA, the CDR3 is TGTGCCAGCAGTGATACAGGGGGCGGGTATGGCTACACCTTC. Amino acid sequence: CASSDTGGGYGYTF.

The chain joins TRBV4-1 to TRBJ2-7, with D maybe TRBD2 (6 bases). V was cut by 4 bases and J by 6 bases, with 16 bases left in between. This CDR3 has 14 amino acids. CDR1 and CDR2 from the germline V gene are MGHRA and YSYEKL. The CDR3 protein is CASSPTSADPEQYF. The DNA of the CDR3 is TGCGCCAGCAGCCCGACTAGTGCGGATCCCGAGCAGTACTTC.

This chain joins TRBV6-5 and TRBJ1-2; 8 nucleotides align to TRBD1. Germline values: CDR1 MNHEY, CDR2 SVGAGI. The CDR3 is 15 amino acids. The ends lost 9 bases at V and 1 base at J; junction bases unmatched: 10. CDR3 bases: TGTGCCAGAACGCCTTGGACAGGGAATAACTATGGCTACACCTTC. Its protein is CARTPWTGNNYGYTF.

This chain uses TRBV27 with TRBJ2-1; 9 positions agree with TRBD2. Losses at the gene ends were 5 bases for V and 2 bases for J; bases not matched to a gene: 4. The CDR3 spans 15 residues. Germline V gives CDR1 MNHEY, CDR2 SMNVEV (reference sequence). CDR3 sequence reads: CASSVIAGAYNEQFF. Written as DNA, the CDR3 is TGTGCCAGCAGTGTAATAGCGGGGGCCTACAATGAGCAGTTCTTC.

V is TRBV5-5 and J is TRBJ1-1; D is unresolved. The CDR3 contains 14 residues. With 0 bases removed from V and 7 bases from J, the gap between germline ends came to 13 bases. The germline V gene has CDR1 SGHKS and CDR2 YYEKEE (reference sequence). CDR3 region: CASSLVSGEFEAFF. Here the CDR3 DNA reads TGTGCCAGCAGCTTGGTGTCGGGTGAGTTTGAAGCTTTCTTT.

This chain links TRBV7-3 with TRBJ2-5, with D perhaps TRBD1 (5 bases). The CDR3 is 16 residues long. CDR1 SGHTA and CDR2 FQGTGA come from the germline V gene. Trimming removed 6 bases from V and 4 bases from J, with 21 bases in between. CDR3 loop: CASSPVLGAPAETQYF. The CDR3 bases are TGTGCCAGCAGTCCGGTTCTAGGGGCGCCGGCAGAGACCCAGTACTTC.

The CDR3 coding sequence is TGCGCCAGCAGCTTGGGGCGACGGACCGGGGACTATGGCTACACCTTC. Its translation is CASSLGRRTGDYGYTF. The rearrangement joins TRBV5-1 to TRBJ1-2; D is unclear. The V and J ends lost 0 bases and 3 bases respectively, with 15 bases between them. The CDR3 contains 16 residues. In germline, CDR1 is SGHRS, CDR2 YFSETQ.

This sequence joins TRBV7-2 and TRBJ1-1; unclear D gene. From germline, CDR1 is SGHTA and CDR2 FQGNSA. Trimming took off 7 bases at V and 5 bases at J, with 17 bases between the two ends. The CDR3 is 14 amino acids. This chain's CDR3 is CASTRSGKPTEAFF. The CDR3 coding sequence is TGTGCCAGCACTCGAAGCGGGAAGCCGACTGAAGCTTTCTTT.

As DNA, the CDR3 is TGCAGCGCTGGGGGGGCCATCAATGAGCAGTTCTTC. This sequence encodes CSAGGAINEQFF. J is TRBJ2-1 and V is TRBV29-1; D might be TRBD2 (7 bases). Germline V gives CDR1 SQVTM, CDR2 ANQGSEA. V was shortened by 7 bases and J by 6 bases, with 13 bases between the two germline ends. The CDR3 loop spans 12 amino acids.

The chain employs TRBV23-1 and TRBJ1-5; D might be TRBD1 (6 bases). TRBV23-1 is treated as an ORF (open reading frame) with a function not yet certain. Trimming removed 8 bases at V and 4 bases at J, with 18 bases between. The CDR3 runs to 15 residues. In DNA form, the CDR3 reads TGCGCCAGCTCAAAACGAACGGGACATAATCAGCCCCAGCATTTT. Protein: CASSKRTGHNQPQHF.

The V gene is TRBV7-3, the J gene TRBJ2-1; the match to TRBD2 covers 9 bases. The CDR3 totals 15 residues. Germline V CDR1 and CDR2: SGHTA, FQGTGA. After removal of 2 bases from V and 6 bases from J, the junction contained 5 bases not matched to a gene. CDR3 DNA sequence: TGTGCCAGCAGCTTATGGGGCGGGGGGGCCAATGAGCAGTTCTTC. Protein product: CASSLWGGGANEQFF.

In DNA, the CDR3 is TGTGCCAGCAGTTTACCCAGAGCATTGGACAGGACCTCTGGAAACACCATATATTTT. It translates to CASSLPRALDRTSGNTIYF. The chain uses TRBV28 and TRBJ1-3; TRBD1 agrees at 7 bases. The CDR3 length is 19 residues. Trimming took 2 bases from V and 0 from J; bases not matched to a gene: 13. Germline V lookup: CDR1 MDHEN, CDR2 SYDVKM. Full variable domain (outside the CDR3, taken from reference TRBV28 and TRBJ1-3): DVKVTQSSRYLVKRTGEKVFLECVQDMDHENMFWYRQDPGLGLRLIYFSYDVKMKEKGDIPEGYSVSREKKERFSLILESASTNQTSMYLCASSLPRALDRTSGNTIYFGEGSWLTVV.

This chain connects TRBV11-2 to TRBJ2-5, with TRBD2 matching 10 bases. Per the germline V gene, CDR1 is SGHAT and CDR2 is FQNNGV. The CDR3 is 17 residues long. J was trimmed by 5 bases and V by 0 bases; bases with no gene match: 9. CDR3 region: CASSLDQREGPRETQYF. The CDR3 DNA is TGTGCCAGCAGCTTAGATCAGCGGGAGGGCCCAAGGGAGACCCAGTACTTC.

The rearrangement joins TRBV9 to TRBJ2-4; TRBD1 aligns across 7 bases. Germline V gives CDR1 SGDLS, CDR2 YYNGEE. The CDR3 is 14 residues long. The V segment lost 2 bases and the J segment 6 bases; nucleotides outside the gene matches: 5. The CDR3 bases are TGTGCCAGCAGCGTTCAGGGGGTGGGAAACATTCAGTACTTC. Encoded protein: CASSVQGVGNIQYF.

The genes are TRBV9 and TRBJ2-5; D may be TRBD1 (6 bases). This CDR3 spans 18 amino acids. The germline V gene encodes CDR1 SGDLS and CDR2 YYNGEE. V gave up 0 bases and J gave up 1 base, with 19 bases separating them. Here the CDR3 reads CASSVGVANRAFQETQYF. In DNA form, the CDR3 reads TGTGCCAGCAGCGTAGGGGTGGCGAACAGGGCTTTCCAAGAGACCCAGTACTTC.

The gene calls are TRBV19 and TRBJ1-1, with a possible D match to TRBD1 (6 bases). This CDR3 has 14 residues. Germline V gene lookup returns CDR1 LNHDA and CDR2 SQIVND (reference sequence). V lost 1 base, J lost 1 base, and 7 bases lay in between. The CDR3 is CASSIGTANTEAFF. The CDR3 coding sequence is TGTGCCAGTAGTATAGGGACAGCGAACACTGAAGCTTTCTTT.

The CDR3 is CASTPGTATNQPQHF. CDR3 nucleotides: TGTGCCAGTACTCCCGGGACAGCCACCAATCAGCCCCAGCATTTT. V and J are TRBV19 and TRBJ1-5, with TRBD1 matching over 7 bases. V was pared by 7 bases and J by 3 bases, with 9 bases of the junction left unmatched. This CDR3 is built from 15 residues. The V gene's germline CDR1 is LNHDA and CDR2 SQIVND (reference sequence).

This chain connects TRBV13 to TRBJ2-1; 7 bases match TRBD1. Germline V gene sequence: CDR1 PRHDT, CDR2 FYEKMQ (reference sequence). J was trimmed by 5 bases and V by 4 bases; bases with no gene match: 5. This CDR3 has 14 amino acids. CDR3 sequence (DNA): TGTGCCAGCAGCTATGAGCAGGGGGACAATGAGCAGTTCTTC. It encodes CASSYEQGDNEQFF.

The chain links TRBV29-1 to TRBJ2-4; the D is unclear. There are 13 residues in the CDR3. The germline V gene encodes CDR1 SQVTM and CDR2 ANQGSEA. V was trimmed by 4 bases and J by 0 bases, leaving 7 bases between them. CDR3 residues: CSVAQLAKNIQYF. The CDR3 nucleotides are TGCAGCGTTGCTCAACTAGCCAAAAACATTCAGTACTTC.

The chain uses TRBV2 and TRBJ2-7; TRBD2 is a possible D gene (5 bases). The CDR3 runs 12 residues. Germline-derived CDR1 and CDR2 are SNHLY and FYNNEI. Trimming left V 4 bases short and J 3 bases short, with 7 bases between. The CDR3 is CASSARGYEQYF. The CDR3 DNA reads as TGTGCCAGCAGTGCCCGGGGCTACGAGCAGTACTTC. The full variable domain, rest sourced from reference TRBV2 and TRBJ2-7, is EPEVTQTPSHQVTQMGQEVILRCVPISNHLYFYWYRQILGQKVEFLVSFYNNEISEKSEIFDDQFSVERPDGSNFTLKIRSTKLEDSAMYFCASSARGYEQYFGPGTRLTVT.

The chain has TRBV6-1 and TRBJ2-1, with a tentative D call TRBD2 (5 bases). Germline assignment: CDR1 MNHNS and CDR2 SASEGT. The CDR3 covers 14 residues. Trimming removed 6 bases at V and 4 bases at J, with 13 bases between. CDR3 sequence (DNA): TGTGCCAGCAGAGGGCAGCGAGGGTACAATGAGCAGTTCTTC. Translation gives CASRGQRGYNEQFF.

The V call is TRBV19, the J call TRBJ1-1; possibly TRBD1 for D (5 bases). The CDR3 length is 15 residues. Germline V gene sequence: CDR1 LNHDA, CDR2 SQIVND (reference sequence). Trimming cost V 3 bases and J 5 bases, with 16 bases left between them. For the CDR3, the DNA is TGTGCCAGTAGTATTTTGCCAGGGCAAGGGACTGAAGCTTTCTTT. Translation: CASSILPGQGTEAFF. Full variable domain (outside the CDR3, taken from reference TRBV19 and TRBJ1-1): DGGITQSPKYLFRKEGQNVTLSCEQNLNHDAMYWYRQDPGQGLRLIYYSQIVNDFQKGDIAEGYSVSREKKESFPLTVTSAQKNPTAFYLCASSILPGQGTEAFFGQGTRLTVV.

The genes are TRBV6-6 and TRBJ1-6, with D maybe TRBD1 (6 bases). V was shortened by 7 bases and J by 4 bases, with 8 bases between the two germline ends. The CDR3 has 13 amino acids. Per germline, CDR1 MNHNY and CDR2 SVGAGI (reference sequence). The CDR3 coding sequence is TGTGCCAGCACGGACAGTTATAATTCACCCCTCCACTTT. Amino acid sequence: CASTDSYNSPLHF.